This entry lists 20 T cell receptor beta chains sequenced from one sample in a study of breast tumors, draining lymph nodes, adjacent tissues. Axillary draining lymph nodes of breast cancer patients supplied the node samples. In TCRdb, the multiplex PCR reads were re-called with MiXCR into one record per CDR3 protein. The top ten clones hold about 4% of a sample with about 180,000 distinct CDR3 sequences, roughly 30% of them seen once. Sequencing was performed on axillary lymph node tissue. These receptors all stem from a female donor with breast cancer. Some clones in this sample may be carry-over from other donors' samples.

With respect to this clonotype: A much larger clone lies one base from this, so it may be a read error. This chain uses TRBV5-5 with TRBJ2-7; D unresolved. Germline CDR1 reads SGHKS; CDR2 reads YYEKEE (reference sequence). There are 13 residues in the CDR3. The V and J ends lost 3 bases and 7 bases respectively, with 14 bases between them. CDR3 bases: TGTGCCAGCAGCTCAGTCAGCGTTGATGAGCAGTACTTC. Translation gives CASSSVSVDEQYF.

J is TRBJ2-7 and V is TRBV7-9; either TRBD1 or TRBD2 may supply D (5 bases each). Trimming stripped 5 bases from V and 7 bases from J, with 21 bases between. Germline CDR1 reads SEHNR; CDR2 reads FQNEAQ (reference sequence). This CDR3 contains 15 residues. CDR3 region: CASSQGFGGWYEQYF. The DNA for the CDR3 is TGTGCCAGCAGCCAGGGATTTGGGGGATGGTATGAGCAGTACTTC.

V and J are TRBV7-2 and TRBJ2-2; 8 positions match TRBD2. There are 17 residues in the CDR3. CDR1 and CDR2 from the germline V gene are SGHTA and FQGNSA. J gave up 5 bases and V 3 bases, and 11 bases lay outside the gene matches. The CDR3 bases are TGTGCCAGCAGCTTCGCGGGAGGATGGTCAGAGACCGGGGAGCTGTTTTTT. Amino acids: CASSFAGGWSETGELFF.

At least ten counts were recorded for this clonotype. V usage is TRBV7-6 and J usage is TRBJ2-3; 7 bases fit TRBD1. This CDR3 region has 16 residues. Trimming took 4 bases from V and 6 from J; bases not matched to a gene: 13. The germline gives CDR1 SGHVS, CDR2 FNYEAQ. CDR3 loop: CASSSAPGQRDDTQYF. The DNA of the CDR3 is TGTGCCAGCAGCTCAGCCCCGGGACAGAGGGATGATACGCAGTATTTT.

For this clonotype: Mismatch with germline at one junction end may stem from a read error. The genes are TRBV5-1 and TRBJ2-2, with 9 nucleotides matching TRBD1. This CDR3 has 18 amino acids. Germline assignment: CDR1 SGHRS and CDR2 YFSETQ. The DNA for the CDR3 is TGCGCCAGCAGCTACGGGGACAGGGCTCTAAGCATGAACACTGAAGCTCTCTTT. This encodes CASSYGDRALSMNTEALF.

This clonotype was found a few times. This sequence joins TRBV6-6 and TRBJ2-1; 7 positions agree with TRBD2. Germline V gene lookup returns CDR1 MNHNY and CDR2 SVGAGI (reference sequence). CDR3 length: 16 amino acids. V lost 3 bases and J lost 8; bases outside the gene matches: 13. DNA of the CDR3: TGTGCCAGCAGTTATCGGAGCGGGATCCCCTGGGATGAGCAGTTCTTC. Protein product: CASSYRSGIPWDEQFF.

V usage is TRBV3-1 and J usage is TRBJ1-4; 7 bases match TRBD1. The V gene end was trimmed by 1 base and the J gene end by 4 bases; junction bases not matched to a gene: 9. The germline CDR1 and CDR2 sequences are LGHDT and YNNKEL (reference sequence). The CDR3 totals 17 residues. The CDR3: CASSQVLGGQFNEKLFF. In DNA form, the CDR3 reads TGTGCCAGCAGCCAAGTCCTTGGGGGACAGTTTAATGAAAAACTGTTTTTT.

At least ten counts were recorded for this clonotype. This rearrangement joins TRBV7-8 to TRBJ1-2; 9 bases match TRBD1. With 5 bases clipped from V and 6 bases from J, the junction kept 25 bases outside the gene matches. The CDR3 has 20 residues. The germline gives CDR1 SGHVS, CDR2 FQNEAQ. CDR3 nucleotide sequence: TGTGCCAGCAGCCTCTCGACCAGCCGGGACAGGGACCAGTGGACCAATGGCTACACCTTC. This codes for CASSLSTSRDRDQWTNGYTF.

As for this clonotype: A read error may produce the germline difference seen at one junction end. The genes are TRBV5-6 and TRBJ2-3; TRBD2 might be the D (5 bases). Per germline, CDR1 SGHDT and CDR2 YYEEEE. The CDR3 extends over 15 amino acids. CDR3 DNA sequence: TGTGCCAGCGGCTTGGTTGCCGGGGATCAAGATACGCAGTATTTT. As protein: CASGLVAGDQDTQYF. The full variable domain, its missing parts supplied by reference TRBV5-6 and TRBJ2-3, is DAGVTQSPTHLIKTRGQQVTLRCSPKSGHDTVSWYQQALGQGPQFIFQYYEEEERQRGNFPDRFSGHQFPNYSSELNVNALLLGDSALYLCASGLVAGDQDTQYFGPGTRLTVL.

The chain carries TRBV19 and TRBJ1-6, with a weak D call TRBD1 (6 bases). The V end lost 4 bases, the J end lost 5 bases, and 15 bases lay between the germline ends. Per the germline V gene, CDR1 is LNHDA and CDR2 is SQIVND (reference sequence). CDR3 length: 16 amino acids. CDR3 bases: TGTGCCAGTAGTAGGGTGGGGGGCCCTCATAATTCACCCCTCCACTTT. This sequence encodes CASSRVGGPHNSPLHF.

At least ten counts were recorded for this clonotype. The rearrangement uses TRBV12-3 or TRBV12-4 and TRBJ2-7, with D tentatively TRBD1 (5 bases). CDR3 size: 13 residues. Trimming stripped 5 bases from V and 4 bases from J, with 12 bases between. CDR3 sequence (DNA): TGTGCCAGCAGTCCAGGGAATACATACGAGCAGTACTTC. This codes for CASSPGNTYEQYF.

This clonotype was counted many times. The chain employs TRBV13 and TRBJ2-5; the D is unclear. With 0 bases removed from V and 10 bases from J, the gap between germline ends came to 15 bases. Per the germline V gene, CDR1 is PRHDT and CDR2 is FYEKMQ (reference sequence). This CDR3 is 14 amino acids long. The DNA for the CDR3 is TGTGCCAGCAGCTTAGGCCTTTTAGGTTCTCTCCAGTACTTC. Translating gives CASSLGLLGSLQYF.

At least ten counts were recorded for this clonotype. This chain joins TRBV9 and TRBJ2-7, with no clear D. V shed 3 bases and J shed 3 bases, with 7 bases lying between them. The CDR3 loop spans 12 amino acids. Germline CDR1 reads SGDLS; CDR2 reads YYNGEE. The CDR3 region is CASSGDNYEQYF. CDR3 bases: TGTGCCAGCAGCGGAGACAACTACGAGCAGTACTTC.

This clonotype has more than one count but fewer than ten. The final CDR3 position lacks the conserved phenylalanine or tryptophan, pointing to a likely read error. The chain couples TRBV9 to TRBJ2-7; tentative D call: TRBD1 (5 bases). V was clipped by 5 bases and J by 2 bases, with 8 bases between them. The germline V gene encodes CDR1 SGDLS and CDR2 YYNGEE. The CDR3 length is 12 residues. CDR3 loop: CASSTGTYEQYL. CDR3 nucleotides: TGTGCCAGCAGTACAGGTACCTACGAGCAGTACCTC.

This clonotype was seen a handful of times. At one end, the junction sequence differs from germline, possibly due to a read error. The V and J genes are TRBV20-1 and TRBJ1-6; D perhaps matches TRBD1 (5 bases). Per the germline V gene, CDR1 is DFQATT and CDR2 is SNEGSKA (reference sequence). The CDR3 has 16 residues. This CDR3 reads CSARDLQGTTNSPPHF. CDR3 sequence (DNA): TGCAGTGCTAGAGATCTGCAGGGAACCACTAATTCACCCCCCCACTTT.

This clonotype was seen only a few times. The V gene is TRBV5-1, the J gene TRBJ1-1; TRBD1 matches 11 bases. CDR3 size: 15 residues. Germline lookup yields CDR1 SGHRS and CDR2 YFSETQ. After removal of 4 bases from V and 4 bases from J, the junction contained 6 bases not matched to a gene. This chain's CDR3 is CASSLRDRGGTEAFF. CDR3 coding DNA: TGCGCCAGCAGCCTACGGGACAGGGGGGGCACTGAAGCTTTCTTT. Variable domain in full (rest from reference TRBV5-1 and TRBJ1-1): KAGVTQTPRYLIKTRGQQVTLSCSPISGHRSVSWYQQTPGQGLQFLFEYFSETQRNKGNFPGRFSGRQFSNSRSEMNVSTLELGDSALYLCASSLRDRGGTEAFFGQGTRLTVV.

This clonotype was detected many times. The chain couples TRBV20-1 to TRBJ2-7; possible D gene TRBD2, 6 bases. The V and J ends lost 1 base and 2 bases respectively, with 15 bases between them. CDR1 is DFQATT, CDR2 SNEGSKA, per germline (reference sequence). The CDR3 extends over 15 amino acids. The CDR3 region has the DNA TGCAGTGCTAGAGCCGACAGCGGGCTTCCCTACGAGCAGTACTTC. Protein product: CSARADSGLPYEQYF.

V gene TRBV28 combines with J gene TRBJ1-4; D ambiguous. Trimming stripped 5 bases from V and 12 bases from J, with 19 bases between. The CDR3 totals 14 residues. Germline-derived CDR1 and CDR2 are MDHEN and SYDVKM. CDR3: CASSPGLTSRQLFF. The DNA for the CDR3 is TGTGCCAGCAGTCCCGGACTGACTAGTCGGCAACTGTTTTTT. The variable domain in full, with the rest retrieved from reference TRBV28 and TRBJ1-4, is DVKVTQSSRYLVKRTGEKVFLECVQDMDHENMFWYRQDPGLGLRLIYFSYDVKMKEKGDIPEGYSVSREKKERFSLILESASTNQTSMYLCASSPGLTSRQLFFGSGTQLSVL.

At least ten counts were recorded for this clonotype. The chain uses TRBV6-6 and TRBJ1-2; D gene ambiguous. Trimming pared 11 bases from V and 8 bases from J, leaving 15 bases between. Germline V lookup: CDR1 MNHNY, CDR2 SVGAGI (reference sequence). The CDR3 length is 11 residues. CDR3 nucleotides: TGTGCCGGCCTAAGTGGGGAGGGCTACACCTTC. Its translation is CAGLSGEGYTF.

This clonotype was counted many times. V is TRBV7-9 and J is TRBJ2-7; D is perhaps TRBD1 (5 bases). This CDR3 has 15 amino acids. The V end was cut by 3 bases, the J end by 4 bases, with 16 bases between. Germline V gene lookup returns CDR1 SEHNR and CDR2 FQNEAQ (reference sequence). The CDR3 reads CASSFGGLGLYEQYF. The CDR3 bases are TGTGCCAGCAGCTTTGGTGGGCTGGGGCTATACGAGCAGTACTTC.